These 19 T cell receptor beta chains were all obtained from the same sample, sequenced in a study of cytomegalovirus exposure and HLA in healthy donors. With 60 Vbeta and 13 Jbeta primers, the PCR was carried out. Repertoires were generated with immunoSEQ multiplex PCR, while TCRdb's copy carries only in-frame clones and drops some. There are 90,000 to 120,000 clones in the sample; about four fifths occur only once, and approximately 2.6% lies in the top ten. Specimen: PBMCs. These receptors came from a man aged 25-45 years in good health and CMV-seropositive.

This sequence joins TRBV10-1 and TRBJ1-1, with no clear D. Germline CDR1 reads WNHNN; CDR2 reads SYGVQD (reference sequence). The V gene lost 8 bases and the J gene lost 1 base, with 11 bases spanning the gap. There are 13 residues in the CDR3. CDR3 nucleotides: TGCGCCAGCGCGAAAAGTACGAACACTGAAGCTTTCTTT. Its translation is CASAKSTNTEAFF.

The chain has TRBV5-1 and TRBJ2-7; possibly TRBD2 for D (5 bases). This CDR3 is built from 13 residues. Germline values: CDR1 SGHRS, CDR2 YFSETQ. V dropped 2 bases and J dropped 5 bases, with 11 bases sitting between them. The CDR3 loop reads CASSLRGTHEQYF. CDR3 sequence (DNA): TGCGCCAGCAGCTTACGGGGTACCCACGAGCAGTACTTC.

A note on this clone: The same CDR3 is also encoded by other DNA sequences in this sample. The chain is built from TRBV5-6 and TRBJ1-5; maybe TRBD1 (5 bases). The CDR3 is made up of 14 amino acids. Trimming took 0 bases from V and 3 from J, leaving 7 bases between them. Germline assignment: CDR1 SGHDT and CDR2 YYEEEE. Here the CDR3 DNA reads TGTGCCAGCAGCTTGGGACAGATCAATCAGCCCCAGCATTTT. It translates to CASSLGQINQPQHF.

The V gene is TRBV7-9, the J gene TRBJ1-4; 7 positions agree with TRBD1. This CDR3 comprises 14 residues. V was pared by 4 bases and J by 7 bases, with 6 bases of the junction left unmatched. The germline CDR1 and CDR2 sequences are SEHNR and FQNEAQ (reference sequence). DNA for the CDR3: TGTGCCAGCAGCTCTACAGGGGCGGCTGAAAAACTGTTTTTT. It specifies CASSSTGAAEKLFF.

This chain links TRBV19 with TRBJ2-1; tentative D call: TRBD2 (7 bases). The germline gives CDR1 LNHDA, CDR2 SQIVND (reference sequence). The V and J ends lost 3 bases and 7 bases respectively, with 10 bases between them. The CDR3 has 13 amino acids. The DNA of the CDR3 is TGTGCCAGTAGTATCGGGGGGCTTAATGAGCAGTTCTTC. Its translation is CASSIGGLNEQFF. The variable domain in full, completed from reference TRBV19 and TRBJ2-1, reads DGGITQSPKYLFRKEGQNVTLSCEQNLNHDAMYWYRQDPGQGLRLIYYSQIVNDFQKGDIAEGYSVSREKKESFPLTVTSAQKNPTAFYLCASSIGGLNEQFFGPGTRLTVL.

The CDR3 region is CASSIRRGEYEQYF. For the CDR3, the DNA is TGTGCCAGTAGTATACGCAGGGGAGAGTACGAGCAGTACTTC. The rearrangement joins TRBV19 to TRBJ2-7, with D possibly matching TRBD1 (6 bases). V was pared by 2 bases and J by 4 bases, with 12 bases between. This CDR3 contains 14 residues. Germline CDR1 is LNHDA and CDR2 is SQIVND (reference sequence).

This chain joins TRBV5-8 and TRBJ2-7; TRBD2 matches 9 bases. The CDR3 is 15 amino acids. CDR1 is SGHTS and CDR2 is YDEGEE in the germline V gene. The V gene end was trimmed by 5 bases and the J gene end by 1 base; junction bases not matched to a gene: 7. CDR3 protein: CASRVAGGPSYEQYF. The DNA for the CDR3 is TGTGCCAGCAGGGTTGCGGGGGGGCCGTCCTACGAGCAGTACTTC.

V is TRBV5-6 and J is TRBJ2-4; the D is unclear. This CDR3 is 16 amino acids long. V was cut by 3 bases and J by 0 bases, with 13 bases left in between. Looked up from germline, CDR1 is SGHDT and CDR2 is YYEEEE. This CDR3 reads CASSSGSGLAKNIQYF. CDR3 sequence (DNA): TGTGCCAGCAGCTCCGGTTCAGGTCTAGCCAAAAACATTCAGTACTTC.

CDR3 DNA sequence: TGTGCCAGCAGTTCGGGAATTCAACCCAACACTGAAGCTTTCTTT. It yields the protein CASSSGIQPNTEAFF. V usage is TRBV5-4 and J usage is TRBJ1-1, with no clear D. Trimming took off 5 bases at V and 2 bases at J, with 16 bases between the two ends. The V gene's germline CDR1 is SGHNT and CDR2 YYREEE (reference sequence). There are 15 residues in the CDR3.

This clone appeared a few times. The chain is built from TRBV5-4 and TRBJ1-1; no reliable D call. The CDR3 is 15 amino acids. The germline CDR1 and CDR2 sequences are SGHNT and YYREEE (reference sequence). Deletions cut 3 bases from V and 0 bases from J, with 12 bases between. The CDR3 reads CASSYSQRMNTEAFF. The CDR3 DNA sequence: TGTGCCAGCAGCTATTCCCAGAGGATGAACACTGAAGCTTTCTTT.

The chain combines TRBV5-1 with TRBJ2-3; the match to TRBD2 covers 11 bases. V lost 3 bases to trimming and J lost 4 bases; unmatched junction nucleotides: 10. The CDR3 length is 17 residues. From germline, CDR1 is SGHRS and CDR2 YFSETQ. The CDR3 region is CASSSYNSGGASDTQYF. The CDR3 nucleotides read TGCGCCAGCAGCTCCTACAATAGCGGGGGGGCCTCAGATACGCAGTATTTT.

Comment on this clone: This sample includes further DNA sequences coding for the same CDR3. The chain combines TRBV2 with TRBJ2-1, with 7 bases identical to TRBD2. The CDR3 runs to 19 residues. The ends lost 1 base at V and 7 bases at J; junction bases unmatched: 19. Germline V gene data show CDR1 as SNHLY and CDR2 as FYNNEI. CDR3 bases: TGTGCCAGCAGTGAAGGTGGGCTAGCTGGGGGGGGTGGGGTTAATGAGCAGTTCTTC. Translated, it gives CASSEGGLAGGGGVNEQFF.

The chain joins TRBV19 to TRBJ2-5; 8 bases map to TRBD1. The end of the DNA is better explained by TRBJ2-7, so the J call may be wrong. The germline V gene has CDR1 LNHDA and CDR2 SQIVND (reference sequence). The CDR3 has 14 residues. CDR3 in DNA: TGTGCCAGTAGTGGGTGGACAGGGCCCTACGAGCAGTACTTC. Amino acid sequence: CASSGWTGPYEQYF.

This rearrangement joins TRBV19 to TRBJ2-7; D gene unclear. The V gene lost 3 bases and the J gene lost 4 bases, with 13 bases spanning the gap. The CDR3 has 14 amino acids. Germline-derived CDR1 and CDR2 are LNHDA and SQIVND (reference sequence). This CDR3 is CASSMSTGVYEQYF. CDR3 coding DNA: TGTGCCAGTAGTATGTCAACCGGTGTGTACGAGCAGTACTTC.

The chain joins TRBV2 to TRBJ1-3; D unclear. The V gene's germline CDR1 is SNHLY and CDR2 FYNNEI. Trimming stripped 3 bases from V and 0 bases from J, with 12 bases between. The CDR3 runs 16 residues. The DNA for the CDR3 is TGTGCCAGCAGTGACTCCCTAGACTTCTCTGGAAACACCATATATTTT. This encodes CASSDSLDFSGNTIYF.

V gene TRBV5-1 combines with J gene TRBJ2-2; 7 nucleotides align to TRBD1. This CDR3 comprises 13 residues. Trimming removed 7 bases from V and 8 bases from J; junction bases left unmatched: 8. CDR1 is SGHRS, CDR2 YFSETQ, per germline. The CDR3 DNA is TGCGCCAGCCGGGACAGCCCGTCAGGGGAGCTGTTTTTT. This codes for CASRDSPSGELFF.

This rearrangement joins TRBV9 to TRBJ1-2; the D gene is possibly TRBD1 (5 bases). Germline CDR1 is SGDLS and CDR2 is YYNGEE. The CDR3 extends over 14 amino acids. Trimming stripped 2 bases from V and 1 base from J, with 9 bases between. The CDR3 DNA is TGTGCCAGCAGCGTCACCGACAGTAACTATGGCTACACCTTC. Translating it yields CASSVTDSNYGYTF.

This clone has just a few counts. CDR3 coding DNA: TGTGCCAGCAGCTCGAGAGACAGGCCCCCCTACGAGCAGTACTTC. Translated, it gives CASSSRDRPPYEQYF. V usage is TRBV7-8 and J usage is TRBJ2-7; possible D gene TRBD1, 6 bases. Germline assignment: CDR1 SGHVS and CDR2 FQNEAQ. V was trimmed by 4 bases and J by 2 bases, leaving 15 bases between them. This CDR3 is built from 15 residues.

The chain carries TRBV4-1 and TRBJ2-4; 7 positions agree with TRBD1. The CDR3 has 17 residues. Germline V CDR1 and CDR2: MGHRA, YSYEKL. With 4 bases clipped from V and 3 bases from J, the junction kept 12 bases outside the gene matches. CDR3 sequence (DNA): TGCGCCAGCAGCCGGACCATAGGGGGCGCGGACAAAAACATTCAGTACTTC. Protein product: CASSRTIGGADKNIQYF.